One sample yielded the 4 T cell receptor beta chains listed below, sequenced in a study of CD8+ T cells in alopecia areata. The authors extracted RNA and reverse transcribed it into cDNA as the sequencing template. Sequencing was performed with immunoSEQ multiplex PCR; in TCRdb, only in-frame clones are kept and a portion is missing. The sample consists of 120,000 or so clones, about 50% of them appearing once. The sample consisted of NKG2D-low CD8+ T cells sorted from blood. These receptors all come from a human donor with alopecia areata.

This clone was observed a handful of times. The same CDR3 also results from other DNA sequences found in this sample. The chain employs TRBV28 and TRBJ2-1; D is possibly TRBD1 or TRBD2 (5 bases each). Germline V gene data show CDR1 as MDHEN and CDR2 as SYDVKM. The CDR3 loop spans 11 amino acids. The V end was cut by 6 bases, the J end by 8 bases, with 8 bases between. The CDR3 loop reads CASSLGDEQFF. The CDR3 bases are TGTGCCAGCAGCCTGGGGGATGAGCAGTTCTTC.

The CDR3 reads CASSSGRYTEAFF. For the CDR3, the DNA is TGTGCCAGCAGTTCGGGACGGTACACTGAAGCTTTCTTT. J is TRBJ1-1 and V is TRBV6-5; D is perhaps TRBD1 (5 bases). Trimming stripped 4 bases from V and 3 bases from J, with 9 bases between. This CDR3 contains 13 residues. Germline CDR1 and CDR2: MNHEY and SVGAGI.

The chain employs TRBV29-1 and TRBJ2-7; D unresolved. Trimming pared 6 bases from V and 5 bases from J, leaving 14 bases between. Germline V gives CDR1 SQVTM, CDR2 ANQGSEA. The CDR3 is 12 amino acids. The CDR3 reads CSVLFSIDEQYF. The DNA of the CDR3 is TGCAGCGTCCTGTTTAGCATCGACGAGCAGTACTTC.

The chain employs TRBV7-6 and TRBJ1-4; tentatively, D is TRBD1 (5 bases). The CDR3 runs to 18 residues. V was clipped by 1 base and J by 6 bases, with 21 bases between them. Per germline, CDR1 SGHVS and CDR2 FNYEAQ. The CDR3 sequence is CASSLVPPLEDTYEKLFF. The DNA of the CDR3 is TGTGCCAGCAGCTTAGTTCCCCCACTTGAGGACACTTATGAAAAACTGTTTTTT.